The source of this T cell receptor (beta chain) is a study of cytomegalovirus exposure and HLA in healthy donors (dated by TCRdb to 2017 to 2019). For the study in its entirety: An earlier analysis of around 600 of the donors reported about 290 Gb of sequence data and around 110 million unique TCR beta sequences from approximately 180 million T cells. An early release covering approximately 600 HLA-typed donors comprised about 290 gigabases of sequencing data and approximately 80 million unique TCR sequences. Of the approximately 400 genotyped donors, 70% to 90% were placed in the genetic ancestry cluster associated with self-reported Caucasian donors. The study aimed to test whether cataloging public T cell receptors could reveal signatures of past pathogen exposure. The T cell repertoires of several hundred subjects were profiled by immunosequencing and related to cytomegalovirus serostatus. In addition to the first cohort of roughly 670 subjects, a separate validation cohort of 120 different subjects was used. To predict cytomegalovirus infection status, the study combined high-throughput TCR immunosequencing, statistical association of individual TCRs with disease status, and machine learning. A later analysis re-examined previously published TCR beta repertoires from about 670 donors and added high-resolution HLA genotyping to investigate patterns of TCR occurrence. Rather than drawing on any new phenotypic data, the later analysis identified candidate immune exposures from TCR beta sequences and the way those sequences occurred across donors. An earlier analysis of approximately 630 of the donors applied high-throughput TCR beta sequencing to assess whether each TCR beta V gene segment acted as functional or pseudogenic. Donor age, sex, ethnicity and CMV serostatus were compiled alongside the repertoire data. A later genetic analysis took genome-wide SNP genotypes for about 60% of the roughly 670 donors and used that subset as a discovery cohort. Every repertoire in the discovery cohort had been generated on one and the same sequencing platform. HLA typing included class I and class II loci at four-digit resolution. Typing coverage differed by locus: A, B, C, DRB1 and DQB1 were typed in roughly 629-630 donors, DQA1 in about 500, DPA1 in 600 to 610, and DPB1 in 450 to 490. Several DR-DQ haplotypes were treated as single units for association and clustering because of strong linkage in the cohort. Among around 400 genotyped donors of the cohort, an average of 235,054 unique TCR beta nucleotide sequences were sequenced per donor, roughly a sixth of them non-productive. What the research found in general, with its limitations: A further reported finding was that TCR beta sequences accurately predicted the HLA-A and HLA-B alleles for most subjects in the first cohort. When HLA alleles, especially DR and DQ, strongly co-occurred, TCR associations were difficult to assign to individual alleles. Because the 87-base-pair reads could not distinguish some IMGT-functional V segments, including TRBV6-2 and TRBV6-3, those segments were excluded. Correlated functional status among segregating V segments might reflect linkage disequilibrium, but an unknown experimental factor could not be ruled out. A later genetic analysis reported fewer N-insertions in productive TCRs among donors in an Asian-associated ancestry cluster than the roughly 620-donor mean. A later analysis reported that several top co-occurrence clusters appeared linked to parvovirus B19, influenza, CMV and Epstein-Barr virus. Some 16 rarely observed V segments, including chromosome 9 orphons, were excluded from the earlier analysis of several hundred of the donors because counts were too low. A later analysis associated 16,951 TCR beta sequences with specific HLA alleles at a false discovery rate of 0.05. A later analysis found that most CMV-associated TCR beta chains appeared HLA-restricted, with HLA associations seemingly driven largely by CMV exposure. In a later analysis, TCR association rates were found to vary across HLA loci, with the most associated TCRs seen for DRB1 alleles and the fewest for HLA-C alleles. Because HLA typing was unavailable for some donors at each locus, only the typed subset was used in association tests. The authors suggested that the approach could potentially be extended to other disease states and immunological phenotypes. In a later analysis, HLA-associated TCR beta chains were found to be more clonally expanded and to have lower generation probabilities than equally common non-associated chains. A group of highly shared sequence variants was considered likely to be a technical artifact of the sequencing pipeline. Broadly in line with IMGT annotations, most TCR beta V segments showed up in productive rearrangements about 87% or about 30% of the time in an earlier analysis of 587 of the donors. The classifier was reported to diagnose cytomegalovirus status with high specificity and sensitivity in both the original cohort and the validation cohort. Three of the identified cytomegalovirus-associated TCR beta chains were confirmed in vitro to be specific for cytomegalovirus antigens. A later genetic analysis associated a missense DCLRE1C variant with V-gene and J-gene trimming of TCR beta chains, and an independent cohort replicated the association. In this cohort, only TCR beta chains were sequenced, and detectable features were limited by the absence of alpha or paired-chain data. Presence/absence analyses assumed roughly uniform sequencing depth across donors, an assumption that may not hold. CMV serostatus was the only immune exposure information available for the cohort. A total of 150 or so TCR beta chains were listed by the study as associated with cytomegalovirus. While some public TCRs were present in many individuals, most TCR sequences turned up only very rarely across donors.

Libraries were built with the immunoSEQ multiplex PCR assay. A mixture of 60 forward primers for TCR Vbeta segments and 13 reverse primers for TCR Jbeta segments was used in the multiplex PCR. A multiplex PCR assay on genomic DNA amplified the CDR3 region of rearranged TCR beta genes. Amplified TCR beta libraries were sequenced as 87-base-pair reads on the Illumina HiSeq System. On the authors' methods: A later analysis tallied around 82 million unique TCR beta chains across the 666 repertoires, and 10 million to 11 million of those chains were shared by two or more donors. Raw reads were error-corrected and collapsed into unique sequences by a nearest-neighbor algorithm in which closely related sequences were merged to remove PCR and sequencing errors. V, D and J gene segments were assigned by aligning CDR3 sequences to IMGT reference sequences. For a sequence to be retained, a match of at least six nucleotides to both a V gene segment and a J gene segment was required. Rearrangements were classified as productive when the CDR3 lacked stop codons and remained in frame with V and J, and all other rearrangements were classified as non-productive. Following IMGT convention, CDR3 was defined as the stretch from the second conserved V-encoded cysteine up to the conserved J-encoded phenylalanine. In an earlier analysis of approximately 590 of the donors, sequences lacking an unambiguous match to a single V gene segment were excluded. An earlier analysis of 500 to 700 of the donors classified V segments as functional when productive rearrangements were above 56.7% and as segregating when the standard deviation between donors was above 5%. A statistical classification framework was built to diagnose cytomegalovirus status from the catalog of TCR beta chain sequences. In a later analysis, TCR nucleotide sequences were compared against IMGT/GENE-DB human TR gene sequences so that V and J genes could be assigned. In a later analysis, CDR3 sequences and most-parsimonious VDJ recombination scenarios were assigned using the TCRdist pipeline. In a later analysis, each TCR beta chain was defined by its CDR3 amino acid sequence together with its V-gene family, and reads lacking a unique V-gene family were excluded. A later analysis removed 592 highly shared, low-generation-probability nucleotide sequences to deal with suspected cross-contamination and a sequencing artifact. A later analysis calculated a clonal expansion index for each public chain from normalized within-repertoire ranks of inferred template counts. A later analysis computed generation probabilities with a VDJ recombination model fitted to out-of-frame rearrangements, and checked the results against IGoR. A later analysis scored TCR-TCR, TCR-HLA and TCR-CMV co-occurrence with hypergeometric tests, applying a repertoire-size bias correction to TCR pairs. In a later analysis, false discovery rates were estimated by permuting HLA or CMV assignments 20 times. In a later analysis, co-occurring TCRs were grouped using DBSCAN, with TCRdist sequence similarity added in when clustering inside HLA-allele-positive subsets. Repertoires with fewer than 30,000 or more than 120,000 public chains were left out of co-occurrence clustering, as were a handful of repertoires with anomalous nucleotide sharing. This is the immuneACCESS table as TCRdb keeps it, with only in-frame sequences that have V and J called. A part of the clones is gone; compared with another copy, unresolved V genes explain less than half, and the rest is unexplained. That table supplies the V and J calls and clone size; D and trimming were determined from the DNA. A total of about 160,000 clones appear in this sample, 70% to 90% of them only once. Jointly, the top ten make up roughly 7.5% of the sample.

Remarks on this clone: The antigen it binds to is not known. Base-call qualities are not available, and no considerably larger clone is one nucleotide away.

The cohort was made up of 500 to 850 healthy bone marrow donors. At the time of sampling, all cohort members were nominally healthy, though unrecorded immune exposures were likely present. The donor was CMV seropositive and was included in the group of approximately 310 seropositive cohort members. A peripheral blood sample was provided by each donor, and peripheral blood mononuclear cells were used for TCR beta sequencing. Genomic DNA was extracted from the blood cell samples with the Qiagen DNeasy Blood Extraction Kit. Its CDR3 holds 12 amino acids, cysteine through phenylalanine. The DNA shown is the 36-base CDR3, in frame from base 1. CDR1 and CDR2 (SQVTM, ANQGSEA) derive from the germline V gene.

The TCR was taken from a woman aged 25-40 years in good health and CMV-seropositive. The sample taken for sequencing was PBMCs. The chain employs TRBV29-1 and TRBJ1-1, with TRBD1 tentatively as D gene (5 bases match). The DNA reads TGCGGTCTTACAGGTTCCAACACTGAAGCTTTCTTT. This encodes CGLTGSNTEAFF.